The clone carrying this TCR beta chain was counted only a few times. What it binds is not known. This entry belongs to a study of T cell responses to AZD1222 COVID-19 vaccine. Study outcomes and limitations: Only a handful of AZD1222 recipients tested seropositive at baseline.

Trimming cost V 0 bases and J 2 bases, with 5 bases left between them. The length of the CDR3 is 14 residues. Germline V CDR1 and CDR2: SGHRS, YFSETQ. The data were produced by immunoSEQ multiplex PCR, yet TCRdb's version contains in-frame clones alone and is incomplete. The sample includes under 200,000 clones, around nine tenths of them seen just once. V usage is TRBV5-1 and J usage is TRBJ1-4; D ambiguous. Sequenced material: peripheral blood, taken 28 days after the second dose of the MenACWY control vaccine. The source of this sequence is an adult who received the MenACWY meningococcal vaccine as a control. The chain's CDR3 is CASSLGGTNEKLFF. The CDR3 coding sequence is TGCGCCAGCAGCTTGGGCGGGACTAATGAAAAACTGTTTTTT.